This T cell receptor (beta chain) was retrieved from a study of blood T cell repertoires in COVID-19. CDR1 SGHTA and CDR2 FQGNSA come from the germline V gene. V dropped 1 base and J dropped 9; count of bases not matched to a gene: 4. CDR3 size: 16 residues. Produced via immunoSEQ multiplex PCR; TCRdb's table is partial and in-frame only. This table holds over 90,000 clones, around 81% found once. Enrollment of patients from Seattle took place during active infection, with longitudinal follow-up. This TCR came from a man older than 75 with COVID-19, enrolled during active disease. The sequenced material came from peripheral blood. The V call is TRBV7-2, the J call TRBJ2-1, with TRBD2 matching 15 bases. The CDR3 sequence is CASSLGTSGGASEQFF. As DNA, the CDR3 is TGTGCCAGCAGCTTAGGGACTAGCGGGGGGGCTAGTGAGCAGTTCTTC.